This entry lists 15 T cell receptor beta chains sequenced from one sample in a study of blood T cell repertoires in COVID-19. Produced via immunoSEQ multiplex PCR; TCRdb's table is partial and in-frame only. The profile shows some 170,000 clones, approximately 90% of them singletons. Sequencing was done on a sample of peripheral blood. Receptor source: a woman aged 45 to 65 with acute or convalescent COVID-19.

The chain joins TRBV27 to TRBJ2-5, with TRBD1 matching over 8 bases. The germline V gene has CDR1 MNHEY and CDR2 SMNVEV (reference sequence). The J segment lost 5 bases and the V segment lost 4 bases, leaving 15 bases of the junction unmatched. CDR3 size: 17 residues. CDR3 bases: TGTGCCAGCAGTTCATTTGGAAGGGGCAGGGGGCTTGAGACCCAGTACTTC. Protein product: CASSSFGRGRGLETQYF.

A few counts support this clone. The gene calls are TRBV5-1 and TRBJ1-1; no reliable D call. Germline assignment: CDR1 SGHRS and CDR2 YFSETQ. CDR3 length equals 13 residues. V was shortened by 3 bases and J by 0 bases, with 6 bases between the two germline ends. DNA of the CDR3: TGCGCCAGCAGCTCGCAGTTGAACACTGAAGCTTTCTTT. Translation: CASSSQLNTEAFF.

This rearrangement joins TRBV12-3 or TRBV12-4 to TRBJ1-4; D is perhaps TRBD1 (6 bases). CDR3 length: 13 residues. The V and J ends lost 4 bases and 8 bases respectively, with 11 bases between them. DNA of the CDR3: TGTGCCAGCAGTTCCAGGGACAACGAAAAACTGTTTTTT. Residues: CASSSRDNEKLFF.

The rearrangement links TRBV7-2 to TRBJ2-1; maybe TRBD1 (6 bases). The V end was cut by 0 bases, the J end by 6 bases, with 12 bases between. This CDR3 region has 15 residues. Germline assignment: CDR1 SGHTA and CDR2 FQGNSA. The CDR3 reads CASSLAWGPSNEQFF. CDR3 in DNA: TGTGCCAGCAGCTTAGCTTGGGGGCCGAGCAATGAGCAGTTCTTC.

This clone appeared a single time. The genes are TRBV12-5 and TRBJ1-4; a possible D gene is TRBD1 (5 bases). The CDR3 contains 14 residues. With 0 bases removed from V and 3 bases from J, the gap between germline ends came to 5 bases. Germline lookup yields CDR1 LGHNT and CDR2 FRNRAP. DNA of the CDR3: TGTGCTAGTGGTTTGGTGGGGCCTAATGAAAAACTGTTTTTT. Protein: CASGLVGPNEKLFF.

V gene TRBV7-9 combines with J gene TRBJ2-3; 8 bases match TRBD2. The length of the CDR3 is 16 residues. CDR1 is SEHNR and CDR2 is FQNEAQ in the germline V gene (reference sequence). J was trimmed by 5 bases and V by 1 base; bases with no gene match: 8. In DNA, the CDR3 is TGTGCCAGCAGCTTAGGATTGCGTACTAGCGGAGATACGCAGTATTTT. Translating it yields CASSLGLRTSGDTQYF.

J is TRBJ1-4 and V is TRBV4-3; D is possibly TRBD1 (6 bases). Trimming stripped 4 bases from V and 0 bases from J, with 12 bases between. The CDR3 is 16 amino acids. Germline lookup yields CDR1 LGHNA and CDR2 YSLEER. As DNA, the CDR3 is TGCGCCAGCAGCCTTGGGACACCGGCAACTAATGAAAAACTGTTTTTT. Its translation: CASSLGTPATNEKLFF.

This clone turned up a few times. The chain is built from TRBV19 and TRBJ2-5, with 7 bases aligning to TRBD1. This CDR3 is built from 14 residues. The V gene end was trimmed by 4 bases and the J gene end by 5 bases; junction bases not matched to a gene: 7. Germline V lookup: CDR1 LNHDA, CDR2 SQIVND (reference sequence). CDR3 DNA: TGTGCCAGTAGTACCTCGACAGGGTGGGAGACCCAGTACTTC. It translates to CASSTSTGWETQYF.

The count of this clone is one. The V call is TRBV13, the J call TRBJ2-6; D possibly corresponds to TRBD2 (6 bases). Trimming stripped 3 bases from V and 1 base from J, with 16 bases between. This CDR3 has 18 amino acids. Per germline, CDR1 PRHDT and CDR2 FYEKMQ (reference sequence). Written as DNA, the CDR3 is TGTGCCAGCAGCTTTCTGGCAGGGAGGCTTTCTGGGGCCAACGTCCTGACTTTC. Its translation is CASSFLAGRLSGANVLTF.

Only one count was recorded for this clone. This chain links TRBV19 with TRBJ1-6; weak D call: TRBD1 (6 bases). Deletions cut 5 bases from V and 0 bases from J, with 14 bases between. Germline assignment: CDR1 LNHDA and CDR2 SQIVND (reference sequence). The CDR3 is 17 amino acids. The CDR3 loop reads CASSAYRASSYNSPLHF. CDR3 sequence (DNA): TGTGCCAGTAGTGCTTACAGGGCTAGCTCCTATAATTCACCCCTCCACTTT.

The chain joins TRBV7-2 to TRBJ2-7, with D unclear. This CDR3 has 14 residues. The ends were cut back, 5 bases at V and 1 base at J, with 12 bases in the middle. Germline V lookup: CDR1 SGHTA, CDR2 FQGNSA. Here the CDR3 reads CASSTFPPSYEQYF. The CDR3 DNA sequence: TGTGCCAGCAGCACTTTTCCACCTTCCTACGAGCAGTACTTC.

V is TRBV6-6 and J is TRBJ2-3; a possible D gene is TRBD1 (6 bases). V shed 0 bases and J shed 7 bases, with 11 bases lying between them. The CDR3 consists of 14 residues. Germline V gene data show CDR1 as MNHNY and CDR2 as SVGAGI (reference sequence). For the CDR3, the DNA is TGTGCCAGCAGTTACTCGAGAACAGGGTATACGCAGTATTTT. Protein sequence: CASSYSRTGYTQYF.

This clone was seen more than once but under ten times. V is TRBV19 and J is TRBJ2-5; TRBD1 is a possible D gene (6 bases). The CDR3 consists of 15 residues. Germline CDR1 LNHDA, CDR2 SQIVND (reference sequence). Between the trimmed V and J ends, which lost 6 bases and 1 base, there was a span of 15 bases. In DNA, the CDR3 is TGTGCCAGTAGAAGACAGGCCTGGGGCCAAGAGACCCAGTACTTC. Protein product: CASRRQAWGQETQYF.

This sequence joins TRBV20-1 and TRBJ2-1, with D possibly being TRBD2 (6 bases). The CDR3 is made up of 11 amino acids. Trimming took 1 base from V and 15 from J, leaving 13 bases between them. The germline CDR1 and CDR2 sequences are DFQATT and SNEGSKA (reference sequence). Here the CDR3 DNA reads TGCAGTGCTAGAGTGAAGACTAGTGGGTTCTTC. Its translation: CSARVKTSGFF.

The chain employs TRBV7-6 and TRBJ2-7; 9 nucleotides agree with TRBD1. This CDR3 region has 14 residues. Per the germline V gene, CDR1 is SGHVS and CDR2 is FNYEAQ. Unmatched junction bases numbered 0, after V lost 0 bases and J lost 3 bases. The CDR3 DNA sequence: TGTGCCAGCAGCTTAGCGGGACAGGGCTACGAGCAGTACTTC. Protein sequence: CASSLAGQGYEQYF.